Below, 24 T cell receptor beta chains from the same sample are listed, as sequenced in a study of glioma-infiltrating T cells. The iRepertoire nested amplicon-rescue multiplex PCR amplified TCR alpha and beta CDR3s from RNA. From the multiplex PCR reads, TCRdb called clonotypes with MiXCR, one entry per CDR3 protein. The sample lists 6,000 or so distinct CDR3 sequences, more than 25% occurring once. Input material: glioma tissue, nonneoplastic brain tissue, or PBMCs (not recorded which). These receptors were taken from a human donor with low-grade glioma or glioblastoma, undergoing nonglioma brain surgery, or in good health (not recorded which).

By share, this clonotype counts as medium-sized. The chain employs TRBV7-2 and TRBJ2-7, with TRBD1 matching 9 bases. Germline-derived CDR1 and CDR2 are SGHTA and FQGNSA. The CDR3 sequence is 15 residues long. J lost 4 bases, V lost 4 bases, and 8 bases had no gene match. The CDR3 coding sequence is TGTGCCAGCAGCTCCGGACAGGGGCTAGGGTACGAGCAGTACTTC. Amino acids: CASSSGQGLGYEQYF.

Many counts were recorded for this clonotype. The chain joins TRBV12-3 or TRBV12-4 to TRBJ1-1; 8 nucleotides agree with TRBD1. V was clipped by 1 base and J by 11 bases; unmatched bases: 9. The CDR3 is made up of 14 amino acids. The CDR3 reads CASSLEGSGGRAFF. Here the CDR3 DNA reads TGTGCCAGCAGTTTAGAAGGCTCAGGGGGCCGGGCTTTCTTT.

By frequency in the sample, this clonotype is medium-sized. J is TRBJ1-5 and V is TRBV4-2; 7 bases are a match to TRBD1. The CDR3 is 13 residues long. In germline, CDR1 is LGHNA, CDR2 YNFKEQ. The ends lost 4 bases at V and 5 bases at J; junction bases unmatched: 2. Here the CDR3 reads CASSPGQDQPQHF. The CDR3 region has the DNA TGTGCCAGCAGCCCCGGACAGGATCAGCCCCAGCATTTT.

The J gene is TRBJ1-1, the V gene TRBV6-2 or TRBV6-3; D is unclear. This CDR3 spans 16 amino acids. Germline values: CDR1 MNHEY, CDR2 SVGEGT. The V end lost 0 bases, the J end lost 0 bases, and 11 bases lay between the germline ends. The CDR3 DNA follows: TGTGCCAGCAGTTACTCATGGACGTCCATGAACACTGAAGCTTTCTTT. Translation gives CASSYSWTSMNTEAFF.

Relative to its sample, this clonotype is medium-sized (0.01 to 0.1%). The chain uses TRBV6-1 and TRBJ2-3, with 9 bases lining up with TRBD1. Germline V CDR1 and CDR2: MNHNS, SASEGT. With 5 bases clipped from V and 1 base from J, the junction kept 7 bases outside the gene matches. This CDR3 spans 16 amino acids. The DNA of the CDR3 is TGTGCCAGCAGTTCTACAGGGGGCCGGCGCACAGATACGCAGTATTTT. This translates into CASSSTGGRRTDTQYF.

Note on this clonotype: A much larger clone lies one base from this, so it may be a read error. The gene calls are TRBV10-3 and TRBJ2-5, with a possible D match to TRBD1 (5 bases). The CDR3 contains 13 residues. V was trimmed by 5 bases and J by 5 bases, leaving 12 bases between them. Germline lookup yields CDR1 ENHRY and CDR2 SYGVKD. The CDR3 nucleotides are TGTGCCATCAGTTGGGGCGTGGGCGAGACCCAGTACTTC. This encodes CAISWGVGETQYF.

This clonotype was counted many times. V is TRBV29-1 and J is TRBJ1-1, with 11 positions matching TRBD1. Germline V gene lookup returns CDR1 SQVTM and CDR2 ANQGSEA. The V gene end was trimmed by 7 bases and the J gene end by 11 bases; junction bases not matched to a gene: 9. The CDR3 has 12 amino acids. The CDR3 reads CSAQRDRGEAFF. As DNA, the CDR3 is TGCAGCGCCCAACGGGACAGGGGGGAGGCTTTCTTT.

The chain is built from TRBV7-2 and TRBJ1-1; 9 positions agree with TRBD1. The CDR3 totals 14 residues. Germline lookup yields CDR1 SGHTA and CDR2 FQGNSA. V dropped 4 bases and J dropped 13; count of bases not matched to a gene: 13. CDR3 coding DNA: TGTGCCAGCAGCTCGACAGGGGGGGTGAGTGGAGGTTTCTTT. Protein sequence: CASSSTGGVSGGFF.

Sample share makes this clonotype medium-sized. The chain links TRBV28 to TRBJ2-7, with D maybe TRBD2 (5 bases). Germline V gives CDR1 MDHEN, CDR2 SYDVKM. V was pared by 7 bases and J by 3 bases, with 16 bases between. There are 14 residues in the CDR3. The CDR3 reads CASNPWSSGYEQYF. The DNA for the CDR3 is TGTGCCAGCAATCCGTGGTCGAGCGGCTACGAGCAGTACTTC.

J is TRBJ1-3 and V is TRBV28; D gene ambiguous. The CDR3 covers 15 residues. Germline V lookup: CDR1 MDHEN, CDR2 SYDVKM. The V end lost 5 bases, the J end lost 0 bases, and 11 bases lay between the germline ends. The CDR3 region has the DNA TGTGCCAGCAGTACCACATTTGGCTCTGGAAACACCATATATTTT. It encodes CASSTTFGSGNTIYF.

This clonotype appeared many times. The chain couples TRBV7-2 to TRBJ2-7; 7 nucleotides agree with TRBD2. The germline CDR1 and CDR2 sequences are SGHTA and FQGNSA. The CDR3 is made up of 14 amino acids. With 3 bases clipped from V and 2 bases from J, the junction kept 4 bases outside the gene matches. The CDR3 here is CASSFSAGPYEQYV. The CDR3 DNA reads TGTGCCAGCAGCTTCTCAGCGGGACCCTACGAGCAGTACGTC.

Within the sample, this clonotype is medium-sized. The chain uses TRBV7-2 and TRBJ1-6; D is unclear. The CDR3 is 15 residues long. The germline V and J ends were trimmed by 5 bases and 10 bases, with 18 bases remaining between them. CDR1 and CDR2 from the germline V gene are SGHTA and FQGNSA. The CDR3 loop reads CASSPDFAQRSPLHF. Here the CDR3 DNA reads TGTGCCAGCAGCCCCGACTTCGCTCAGAGATCACCCCTCCACTTT. Looking up the rest from reference TRBV7-2 and TRBJ1-6 gives the full variable domain: GAGVSQSPSNKVTEKGKDVELRCDPISGHTALYWYRQSLGQGLEFLIYFQGNSAPDKSGLPSDRFSAERTGGSVSTLTIQRTQQEDSAVYLCASSPDFAQRSPLHFGNGTRLTVT.

This clonotype occurred many times. The chain combines TRBV6-2 or TRBV6-3 with TRBJ2-3, with a weak D call TRBD1 (6 bases). This CDR3 comprises 15 residues. The germline gives CDR1 MNHEY, CDR2 SVGEGT. V was trimmed by 6 bases and J by 3 bases, leaving 16 bases between them. The CDR3 spells CASRTRGEGTDTQYF. The CDR3 bases are TGTGCCAGCAGGACCAGGGGAGAGGGGACAGATACGCAGTATTTT.

This clonotype appeared many times. The rearrangement links TRBV3-1 to TRBJ2-1; D is ambiguous. V lost 4 bases and J lost 1, with 14 bases in between. The V gene's germline CDR1 is LGHDT and CDR2 YNNKEL (reference sequence). CDR3 length: 16 residues. DNA for the CDR3: TGTGCCAGCAGCCCCCCTTTAGGGAATTCCTACAATGAGCAGTTCTTC. This translates into CASSPPLGNSYNEQFF.

This chain connects TRBV20-1 to TRBJ2-5; D is possibly TRBD2 (6 bases). The germline V gene has CDR1 DFQATT and CDR2 SNEGSKA (reference sequence). CDR3 length equals 12 residues. V lost 6 bases, J lost 5 bases, and 13 bases lay in between. The CDR3 DNA sequence: TGCAGTGCCAGGGTTGGGGGGGAGACCCAGTACTTC. It is translated as CSARVGGETQYF.

To note about this clonotype: A junction end diverges from the germline sequence, so it may reflect a read error. The chain recombines TRBV20-1 with TRBJ1-2; D not certain. This CDR3 has 12 amino acids. CDR1 is DFQATT, CDR2 SNEGSKA, per germline (reference sequence). The CDR3 DNA reads TGCAGTGCTAGAGATCTAGGTTTTGGCTCCCCCTTC. Protein product: CSARDLGFGSPF.

This clonotype occurred many times. The chain employs TRBV20-1 and TRBJ2-3, with unresolved D. Per the germline V gene, CDR1 is DFQATT and CDR2 is SNEGSKA (reference sequence). The CDR3 sequence is 14 residues long. With 0 bases removed from V and 1 base from J, the gap between germline ends came to 8 bases. The CDR3 loop is CSARDGWGTDTQYF. The CDR3 nucleotides read TGCAGTGCTAGAGATGGCTGGGGCACAGATACGCAGTATTTT.

This clonotype counts as medium-sized. CDR3 coding DNA: TGTGCCAGCAGTACAACAGGGACGGCAGCTTTCTTT. As protein: CASSTTGTAAFF. The rearrangement joins TRBV6-1 to TRBJ1-1; D is perhaps TRBD1 (6 bases). The CDR3 has 12 amino acids. CDR1 MNHNS and CDR2 SASEGT come from the germline V gene. Deletions cut 5 bases from V and 10 bases from J, with 14 bases between.

By sample share, this clonotype is medium-sized. V and J are TRBV6-1 and TRBJ1-2, with D possibly matching TRBD1 (5 bases). Germline-derived CDR1 and CDR2 are MNHNS and SASEGT. The ends were cut back, 0 bases at V and 2 bases at J, with 7 bases in the middle. CDR3 length: 14 amino acids. CDR3 nucleotide sequence: TGTGCCAGCAGTGAAGCGAAGGGGAACTATGGCTACACCTTC. This translates into CASSEAKGNYGYTF.

This chain uses TRBV4-1 with TRBJ2-7, with TRBD2 matching 7 bases. In germline, CDR1 is MGHRA, CDR2 YSYEKL. This CDR3 has 16 residues. The V gene end was trimmed by 0 bases and the J gene end by 4 bases; junction bases not matched to a gene: 9. The CDR3 DNA reads as TGCGCCAGCAGCCAAGATGGGAGGGGAAGTAATTACGAGCAGTACTTC. Translation: CASSQDGRGSNYEQYF.

The sample holds one count of this clonotype. The chain recombines TRBV6-1 with TRBJ1-4; 7 bases align to TRBD1. The CDR3 consists of 16 residues. The ends lost 6 bases at V and 0 bases at J; junction bases unmatched: 7. Germline CDR1 and CDR2: MNHNS and SASEGT. The CDR3 bases are TGTGCCAGCAGCAAGGGACAGCGATCAACTAATGAAAAACTGTTTTTT. Protein sequence: CASSKGQRSTNEKLFF.

This sequence joins TRBV7-9 and TRBJ2-7; TRBD1 matches at 7 bases. The V gene end was trimmed by 7 bases and the J gene end by 3 bases; junction bases not matched to a gene: 9. CDR1 is SEHNR, CDR2 FQNEAQ, per germline (reference sequence). CDR3 length: 14 residues. As DNA, the CDR3 is TGTGCCAGCACGAAAGGGGCAGGGGGCTACGAGCAGTACGTC. Translation gives CASTKGAGGYEQYV.

This clonotype has ten or more counts. The chain recombines TRBV7-2 with TRBJ2-3, with TRBD2 as a possible D gene (5 bases). Germline assignment: CDR1 SGHTA and CDR2 FQGNSA. V lost 11 bases and J lost 0, with 9 bases in between. The CDR3 loop spans 12 amino acids. The CDR3 loop reads CASSFSTDTQYF. CDR3 coding DNA: TGTGCCTCTAGCTTCAGCACAGATACGCAGTATTTT.

By proportion, this clonotype is medium-sized. V and J are TRBV20-1 and TRBJ2-1, with TRBD1 identical over 9 bases. The germline V gene has CDR1 DFQATT and CDR2 SNEGSKA (reference sequence). Unmatched junction bases numbered 7, after V lost 3 bases and J lost 1 base. The CDR3 extends over 16 amino acids. The CDR3 DNA follows: TGCAGTGCTAGGGGTCCCGGGACAGGGTCCTACAATGAGCAGTTCTTC. This translates into CSARGPGTGSYNEQFF.